This T cell receptor beta chain was obtained from a study of prognosis after radiotherapy for stage I lung cancer. The V gene lost 3 bases and the J gene lost 4 bases, with 12 bases spanning the gap. The germline V gene has CDR1 KGHSH and CDR2 LQKENI. The CDR3 has 15 amino acids. Genomic DNA was subjected to two-round multiplex PCR for amplification of TCR beta CDR3. The first round of PCR was done with primers that matched each TRBV and TRBJ gene. A single record per CDR3 protein comes from TCRdb applying MiXCR to the multiplex PCR reads. The sample yields about 17,000 distinct CDR3 sequences, over 15% seen once. This clonotype was found many times.

This clonotype was sampled from a donor over 45 with non-small cell lung cancer. The rearrangement links TRBV18 to TRBJ2-2, with D possibly matching TRBD1 (5 bases). Sequenced material: PBMCs, taken before or after stereotactic body radiation therapy (not recorded which). CDR3 nucleotide sequence: TGTGCCAGCTCACCTACGACAGTCCTCACCGGGGAGCTGTTTTTT. Protein sequence: CASSPTTVLTGELFF.